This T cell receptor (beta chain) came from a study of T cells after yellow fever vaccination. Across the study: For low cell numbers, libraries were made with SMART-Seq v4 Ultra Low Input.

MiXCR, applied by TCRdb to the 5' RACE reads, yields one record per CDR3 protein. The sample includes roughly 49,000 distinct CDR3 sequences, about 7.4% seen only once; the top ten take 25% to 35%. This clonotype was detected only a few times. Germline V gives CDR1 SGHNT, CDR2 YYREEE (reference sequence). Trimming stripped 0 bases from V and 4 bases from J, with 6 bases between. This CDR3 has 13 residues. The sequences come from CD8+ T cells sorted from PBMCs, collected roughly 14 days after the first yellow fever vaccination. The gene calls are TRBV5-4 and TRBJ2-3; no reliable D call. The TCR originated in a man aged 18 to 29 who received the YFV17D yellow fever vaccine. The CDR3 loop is CASSLAEADTQYF. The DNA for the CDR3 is TGTGCCAGCAGCTTGGCAGAGGCAGATACGCAGTATTTT.